These 24 T cell receptor beta chains share one sample of origin, sequenced in a study of blood T cells in healthy people across ages. The second PCR ran roughly 6 to 12 cycles with a sample-barcoded 5' primer and J-beta primers. TCRdb ran MiXCR on the 5' RACE reads and lists one entry per CDR3 protein. The table has 700,000 to 900,000 distinct CDR3 sequences, around a quarter seen once. Separately, the same data were catalogued under a study of T cells of mothers and their children.

Sample: blood. The receptors were gathered from a boy aged 5 to 17 in good health.

The rearrangement joins TRBV5-6 to TRBJ2-1; D is ambiguous. The J call may not be correct, given that the DNA end is closer to TRBJ2-7. The CDR3 has 13 amino acids. Germline CDR1 reads SGHDT; CDR2 reads YYEEEE. CDR3 region: CASSLSGYYEQYF. The DNA of the CDR3 is TGTGCCAGCAGCTTGTCCGGTTACTACGAGCAGTACTTC.

V usage is TRBV18 and J usage is TRBJ1-2; a possible D gene is TRBD1 (5 bases). This CDR3 has 14 residues. Germline V gene lookup returns CDR1 KGHSH and CDR2 LQKENI. Trimming pared 3 bases from V and 8 bases from J, leaving 16 bases between. DNA for the CDR3: TGTGCCAGCTCACCGGGGGAGGATCGCGGGGGCTACACCTTC. Translation: CASSPGEDRGGYTF. Using reference TRBV18 and TRBJ1-2 for the parts outside the CDR3, the full variable domain is NAGVMQNPRHLVRRRGQEARLRCSPMKGHSHVYWYRQLPEEGLKFMVYLQKENIIDESGMPKERFSAEFPKEGPSILRIQQVVRGDSAAYFCASSPGEDRGGYTFGSGTRLTVV.

The V gene is TRBV10-3, the J gene TRBJ2-5; no reliable D call. The length of the CDR3 is 14 residues. Trimming took 8 bases from V and 1 from J, leaving 14 bases between them. Germline assignment: CDR1 ENHRY and CDR2 SYGVKD. The CDR3 DNA sequence: TGTGCCATCGCCTCGGGCAGTTCCCAAGAGACCCAGTACTTC. This translates into CAIASGSSQETQYF.

This clonotype was counted once. The genes are TRBV6-2 or TRBV6-3 and TRBJ2-3; D not certain. CDR3 length equals 14 residues. V dropped 3 bases and J dropped 3 bases, with 10 bases sitting between them. CDR1 and CDR2 (germline): MNHEY, SVGEGT. CDR3 sequence: CASSYELRTDTQYF. The DNA of the CDR3 is TGTGCCAGCAGTTATGAGTTGAGAACAGATACGCAGTATTTT.

This clonotype was seen more than once but under ten times. The V and J genes are TRBV11-2 and TRBJ1-6; no definite D call. This CDR3 contains 13 residues. Trimming pared 7 bases from V and 5 bases from J, leaving 9 bases between. CDR1 SGHAT and CDR2 FQNNGV come from the germline V gene. CDR3 DNA: TGTGCCAGCACCCCGCAGGATAATTCACCCCTCCACTTT. It is translated as CASTPQDNSPLHF.

The genes are TRBV5-5 and TRBJ1-6; D unresolved. Trimming left V 1 base short and J 3 bases short, with 8 bases between. CDR1 SGHKS and CDR2 YYEKEE come from the germline V gene (reference sequence). This CDR3 has 15 amino acids. The CDR3 loop reads CASSLRDFYNSPLHF. In DNA, the CDR3 is TGTGCCAGCAGCTTGAGGGATTTCTATAATTCACCCCTCCACTTT.

This clonotype occurred a few times. The chain has TRBV5-1 and TRBJ2-5; possibly TRBD1 or TRBD2 for D (5 bases each). The J call could be wrong; TRBJ2-1 is a better fit for the DNA end. The CDR3 is made up of 12 amino acids. From germline, CDR1 is SGHRS and CDR2 YFSETQ. CDR3 sequence (DNA): TGCGCCAGCAGCTTCAGGGACGGAGAGCAGTTCTTC. Amino acid sequence: CASSFRDGEQFF.

The chain recombines TRBV29-1 with TRBJ2-5; TRBD2 matches 11 bases. V gave up 1 base and J gave up 5 bases; unmatched junction bases: 9. In germline, CDR1 is SQVTM, CDR2 ANQGSEA. The CDR3 runs to 16 residues. The CDR3 nucleotides are TGCAGCGTTGAAGGTGTAGCGGGGGGGCAGGTGGAGACCCAGTACTTC. Amino acids: CSVEGVAGGQVETQYF.

This clonotype was picked up a small number of times. The rearrangement links TRBV12-3 or TRBV12-4 to TRBJ2-6, with D perhaps TRBD2 (5 bases). The CDR3 is 18 amino acids. V dropped 6 bases and J dropped 0 bases, with 18 bases sitting between them. The CDR3 reads CASSPSRGASSGANVLTF. CDR3 in DNA: TGTGCCAGCAGCCCCAGTCGGGGAGCCAGCTCTGGGGCCAACGTCCTGACTTTC.

The chain couples TRBV11-3 to TRBJ2-3; TRBD2 matches 8 bases. Per germline, CDR1 SGHNT and CDR2 YENEEA. After removal of 5 bases from V and 5 bases from J, the junction contained 3 bases not matched to a gene. The CDR3 totals 13 residues. The CDR3: CASSKAGGDTQYF. CDR3 nucleotides: TGTGCCAGCAGCAAGGCGGGGGGAGATACGCAGTATTTT.

This clonotype was observed a handful of times. This chain links TRBV7-8 with TRBJ2-5; 12 nucleotides match TRBD2. V gave up 1 base and J gave up 4 bases; unmatched junction bases: 4. Germline loops: CDR1 SGHVS, CDR2 FQNEAQ. The CDR3 has 16 amino acids. Here the CDR3 reads CASSLDKTSGGETQYF. The CDR3 nucleotides are TGTGCCAGCAGCTTAGACAAGACTAGCGGGGGAGAGACCCAGTACTTC.

CDR3 nucleotide sequence: TGCGCCAGCAGCTCGGGACTTTTCTCTGGGGCCAACGTCCTGACTTTC. It specifies CASSSGLFSGANVLTF. The chain joins TRBV5-1 to TRBJ2-6; D might be TRBD2 (6 bases). CDR1 and CDR2 (germline): SGHRS, YFSETQ. The CDR3 contains 16 residues. V shed 3 bases and J shed 0 bases, with 10 bases lying between them.

This rearrangement joins TRBV5-1 to TRBJ2-5; 9 nucleotides agree with TRBD1. V lost 3 bases to trimming and J lost 7 bases; unmatched junction nucleotides: 13. CDR1 is SGHRS and CDR2 is YFSETQ in the germline V gene. This CDR3 spans 16 amino acids. CDR3: CASSSSSQGAEGTQYF. As DNA, the CDR3 is TGCGCCAGCAGCTCCTCATCACAGGGGGCTGAAGGGACCCAGTACTTC.

This rearrangement joins TRBV28 to TRBJ2-6, with D tentatively TRBD1 (6 bases). CDR3 size: 20 residues. V lost 5 bases and J lost 0, with 23 bases in between. Germline V gene sequence: CDR1 MDHEN, CDR2 SYDVKM. CDR3 sequence (DNA): TGTGCCAGCAGTCCTTACCAACAGGGATCCTGGGGCTCTGGGGCCAACGTCCTGACTTTC. Protein: CASSPYQQGSWGSGANVLTF.

This clonotype was counted between two and nine times. The V gene is TRBV10-1, the J gene TRBJ2-7, with 8 bases aligning to TRBD1. The CDR3 sequence is 15 residues long. Germline V gene lookup returns CDR1 WNHNN and CDR2 SYGVQD (reference sequence). V was pared by 3 bases and J by 3 bases, with 7 bases of the junction left unmatched. CDR3 DNA sequence: TGCGCCAGCAGTGACAGGGGGCGAAGAAGCTACGAGCAGTACTTC. Amino acids: CASSDRGRRSYEQYF.

V and J are TRBV11-2 and TRBJ1-4; D is perhaps TRBD1 (6 bases). This CDR3 region has 16 residues. Trimming shortened V by 4 bases and J by 7 bases, and 19 bases separated the two germline ends. The V gene's germline CDR1 is SGHAT and CDR2 FQNNGV. The CDR3 DNA is TGTGCCAGCAGCTCCCTCACAGGGAAGGTTGCTGAAAAACTGTTTTTT. Translation gives CASSSLTGKVAEKLFF.

The chain combines TRBV5-5 with TRBJ1-1; D gene unclear. V was shortened by 4 bases and J by 4 bases, with 20 bases between the two germline ends. Germline lookup yields CDR1 SGHKS and CDR2 YYEKEE (reference sequence). The CDR3 totals 16 residues. The CDR3 sequence: CASSQKDLPGGTEAFF. The CDR3 region has the DNA TGTGCCAGCAGCCAAAAGGACCTTCCGGGAGGCACTGAAGCTTTCTTT. The complete variable domain, with remaining parts taken from reference TRBV5-5 and TRBJ1-1, reads DAGVTQSPTHLIKTRGQQVTLRCSPISGHKSVSWYQQVLGQGPQFIFQYYEKEERGRGNFPDRFSARQFPNYSSELNVNALLLGDSALYLCASSQKDLPGGTEAFFGQGTRLTVV.

The chain carries TRBV6-6 and TRBJ2-1; no definite D call. CDR1 MNHNY and CDR2 SVGAGI come from the germline V gene (reference sequence). This CDR3 is built from 14 residues. The V end lost 8 bases, the J end lost 3 bases, and 14 bases lay between the germline ends. For the CDR3, the DNA is TGTGCCAGCTCGGGCGGAGAGAGCTACAATGAGCAGTTCTTC. As protein: CASSGGESYNEQFF.

The chain uses TRBV9 and TRBJ1-3, with D maybe TRBD1 (5 bases). CDR3 length: 15 amino acids. The germline V and J ends were trimmed by 1 base and 0 bases, with 8 bases remaining between them. Germline V CDR1 and CDR2: SGDLS, YYNGEE. CDR3 protein: CASSVTGLSGNTIYF. The CDR3 region has the DNA TGTGCCAGCAGCGTAACAGGCCTCTCTGGAAACACCATATATTTT.

The CDR3 coding sequence is TGTGCCAGCAGTTCAGGAGCAGGGACCCAGCCCCAGCATTTT. Translating gives CASSSGAGTQPQHF. The V call is TRBV6-6, the J call TRBJ1-5; TRBD1 might be the D (5 bases). The CDR3 length is 14 residues. The V gene lost 4 bases and the J gene lost 7 bases, with 14 bases spanning the gap. Germline V gene data show CDR1 as MNHNY and CDR2 as SVGAGI (reference sequence).

The chain links TRBV7-3 to TRBJ2-3, with no clear D. CDR1 and CDR2 from the germline V gene are SGHTA and FQGTGA. The ends were cut back, 5 bases at V and 2 bases at J, with 11 bases in the middle. The length of the CDR3 is 14 residues. CDR3 sequence: CASSPLETTDTQYF. As DNA, the CDR3 is TGTGCCAGCAGCCCCTTGGAGACCACAGATACGCAGTATTTT.

The V gene is TRBV3-1, the J gene TRBJ2-1, with 8 bases matching TRBD2. This CDR3 has 15 residues. V lost 1 base, J lost 3 bases, and 2 bases stayed unmatched. Germline-derived CDR1 and CDR2 are LGHDT and YNNKEL (reference sequence). The CDR3 region has the DNA TGTGCCAGCAGCCAAGCGGGGGGGGTCTACAATGAGCAGTTCTTC. Its protein product is CASSQAGGVYNEQFF.

This clonotype appeared a few times. The J gene is TRBJ2-2, the V gene TRBV5-1, with a weak D call TRBD2 (5 bases). From germline, CDR1 is SGHRS and CDR2 YFSETQ. This CDR3 spans 15 amino acids. Trimming removed 3 bases at V and 1 base at J, with 10 bases between. CDR3 sequence: CASSYVAGNTGELFF. The CDR3 DNA reads TGCGCCAGCAGCTATGTGGCGGGGAACACCGGGGAGCTGTTTTTT.

Turning to this clonotype: At one boundary the junction diverges from the germline segment, which might be a read error. The genes are TRBV4-1 and TRBJ2-3; D is possibly TRBD2 (6 bases). The CDR3 length is 17 residues. Germline V CDR1 and CDR2: MGHRA, YSYEKL. The CDR3 spells CASGQEPTSPGEDTQYF. The CDR3 DNA follows: TGCGCCAGCGGCCAGGAACCGACTAGTCCAGGAGAGGATACGCAGTATTTT.